What follows are 20 T cell receptor beta chains derived from one specimen sequenced in a study of blood T cell repertoires in COVID-19. Assay used: immunoSEQ multiplex PCR; TCRdb lists only in-frame clones, some missing. The sample lists 250,000 to 300,000 clones, about nine tenths occurring once. Sequencing was performed on peripheral blood. These receptors were obtained from a woman aged 40 to 55 who had recovered from COVID-19.

V usage is TRBV7-8 and J usage is TRBJ2-2; 8 nucleotides agree with TRBD1. The CDR3 sequence is 16 residues long. The junction had 8 bases not matched to a gene; V was cut back by 5 bases and J by 3 bases. Germline loops: CDR1 SGHVS, CDR2 FQNEAQ. This CDR3 reads CASSPRQGIDTGELFF. CDR3 bases: TGTGCCAGCAGCCCCCGACAGGGGATAGACACCGGGGAGCTGTTTTTT.

The rearrangement uses TRBV12-5 and TRBJ1-5; possible D gene TRBD1, 6 bases. Trimming removed 6 bases at V and 2 bases at J, with 14 bases between. The germline gives CDR1 LGHNT, CDR2 FRNRAP. The CDR3 is 15 residues long. CDR3 sequence reads: CASGAGGPGNQPQHF. The CDR3 DNA reads TGTGCTAGTGGCGCGGGGGGGCCAGGCAATCAGCCCCAGCATTTT.

The chain couples TRBV11-2 to TRBJ2-3; 8 nucleotides line up with TRBD2. V was pared by 7 bases and J by 4 bases, with 10 bases of the junction left unmatched. Germline V CDR1 and CDR2: SGHAT, FQNNGV. CDR3 size: 15 residues. In DNA, the CDR3 is TGTGCCAGCAACCCCCGGGGGGGGCAGGCAGATACGCAGTATTTT. This gives the protein CASNPRGGQADTQYF.

The chain uses TRBV19 and TRBJ2-7, with a tentative D call TRBD1 (6 bases). V was clipped by 5 bases and J by 2 bases, with 16 bases between them. Germline V gene data show CDR1 as LNHDA and CDR2 as SQIVND (reference sequence). This CDR3 spans 15 amino acids. The CDR3 loop reads CASSPLRTATYEQYF. CDR3 DNA: TGTGCCAGTAGTCCCCTCAGGACAGCAACCTACGAGCAGTACTTC. Complete variable domain (other parts from reference TRBV19 and TRBJ2-7): DGGITQSPKYLFRKEGQNVTLSCEQNLNHDAMYWYRQDPGQGLRLIYYSQIVNDFQKGDIAEGYSVSREKKESFPLTVTSAQKNPTAFYLCASSPLRTATYEQYFGPGTRLTVT.

This chain uses TRBV5-4 with TRBJ2-7; D is possibly TRBD1 (8 bases). Germline V CDR1 and CDR2: SGHNT, YYREEE (reference sequence). The CDR3 has 15 amino acids. V shed 3 bases and J shed 6 bases, with 19 bases lying between them. The DNA for the CDR3 is TGTGCCAGCAGCTGGGGGGGCAGGGGGCCGGGCGAGCAGTACTTC. It is translated as CASSWGGRGPGEQYF. The full variable domain, completed using reference TRBV5-4 and TRBJ2-7, is ETGVTQSPTHLIKTRGQQVTLRCSSQSGHNTVSWYQQALGQGPQFIFQYYREEENGRGNFPPRFSGLQFPNYSSELNVNALELDDSALYLCASSWGGRGPGEQYFGPGTRLTVT.

This clone appeared a few times. The rearrangement joins TRBV19 to TRBJ2-3; the match to TRBD2 covers 15 bases. The CDR3 has 15 residues. Germline values: CDR1 LNHDA, CDR2 SQIVND (reference sequence). With V trimmed by 4 bases and J by 5 bases, 1 base remained unmatched. The CDR3, as DNA: TGTGCCAGTAGTAGGACTAGCGGGGGGGAAGATACGCAGTATTTT. Its protein product is CASSRTSGGEDTQYF.

V and J are TRBV10-3 and TRBJ1-1; no firm D call. Germline CDR1 ENHRY, CDR2 SYGVKD. This CDR3 is 14 amino acids long. V dropped 3 bases and J dropped 3 bases, with 11 bases sitting between them. The CDR3 nucleotides are TGTGCCATCAGTGAAATCGGGTGGGACACTGAAGCTTTCTTT. Translating gives CAISEIGWDTEAFF.

J is TRBJ1-3 and V is TRBV7-8; 8 bases agree with TRBD1. Trimming took 4 bases from V and 6 from J; bases not matched to a gene: 2. This CDR3 comprises 13 residues. Germline CDR1 reads SGHVS; CDR2 reads FQNEAQ. CDR3 residues: CASSWTGTNTIYF. In DNA form, the CDR3 reads TGTGCCAGCAGCTGGACAGGGACAAACACCATATATTTT.

This sequence joins TRBV18 and TRBJ1-6; perhaps TRBD1 as D (6 bases). V was clipped by 6 bases and J by 6 bases, with 15 bases between them. The germline gives CDR1 KGHSH, CDR2 LQKENI. This CDR3 region has 15 residues. The CDR3 bases are TGTGCCAGCTCCCAAAGACAGGAGCTTAATTCACCCCTCCACTTT. As protein: CASSQRQELNSPLHF. The complete variable domain, with remaining parts taken from reference TRBV18 and TRBJ1-6, reads NAGVMQNPRHLVRRRGQEARLRCSPMKGHSHVYWYRQLPEEGLKFMVYLQKENIIDESGMPKERFSAEFPKEGPSILRIQQVVRGDSAAYFCASSQRQELNSPLHFGNGTRLTVT.

The CDR3 loop reads CASTLGRGETQYF. CDR3 bases: TGTGCCAGCACCCTCGGGAGGGGTGAGACCCAGTACTTC. The chain carries TRBV6-5 and TRBJ2-5; 8 bases agree with TRBD2. This CDR3 region has 13 residues. Trimming took 7 bases from V and 5 from J; bases not matched to a gene: 6. Germline V gene data show CDR1 as MNHEY and CDR2 as SVGAGI.

The chain recombines TRBV7-9 with TRBJ1-1; 7 positions match TRBD1. The germline V gene encodes CDR1 SEHNR and CDR2 FQNEAQ (reference sequence). The trim removed 6 bases at V and 1 base at J, leaving 5 bases unmatched. There are 14 residues in the CDR3. CDR3 protein: CASREQGRNTEAFF. In DNA form, the CDR3 reads TGTGCCAGCAGGGAACAGGGGCGGAACACTGAAGCTTTCTTT.

The V and J genes are TRBV6-1 and TRBJ2-2; no clear D gene. Germline CDR1 and CDR2: MNHNS and SASEGT. Between the trimmed V and J ends, which lost 2 bases and 3 bases, there was a span of 7 bases. The CDR3 has 14 residues. The CDR3 sequence: CASSELRDTGELFF. CDR3 nucleotide sequence: TGTGCCAGCAGTGAATTACGAGACACCGGGGAGCTGTTTTTT.

The table lists this clone with a count of one. The chain combines TRBV11-2 with TRBJ1-6; 7 bases match TRBD1. This CDR3 spans 14 amino acids. The V gene end was trimmed by 3 bases and the J gene end by 7 bases; junction bases not matched to a gene: 3. Germline V gene lookup returns CDR1 SGHAT and CDR2 FQNNGV. The CDR3 bases are TGTGCCAGCAGCTTTGGGACAGAGAATTCACCCCTCCACTTT. This gives the protein CASSFGTENSPLHF. Based on the CDR3 plus reference TRBV11-2 and TRBJ1-6, the full variable domain is EAGVAQSPRYKIIEKRQSVAFWCNPISGHATLYWYQQILGQGPKLLIQFQNNGVVDDSQLPKDRFSAERLKGVDSTLKIQPAKLEDSAVYLCASSFGTENSPLHFGNGTRLTVT.

The V and J genes are TRBV19 and TRBJ1-4; D is possibly TRBD1 (5 bases). Germline CDR1 is LNHDA and CDR2 is SQIVND (reference sequence). V lost 2 bases and J lost 6, with 10 bases in between. This CDR3 is built from 14 residues. CDR3 protein: CASSIRSGDEKLFF. CDR3 nucleotides: TGTGCCAGTAGTATAAGGTCGGGGGATGAAAAACTGTTTTTT.

The chain combines TRBV18 with TRBJ1-2, with 7 bases identical to TRBD1. In germline, CDR1 is KGHSH, CDR2 LQKENI. The junction had 8 bases not matched to a gene; V was cut back by 6 bases and J by 4 bases. The CDR3 covers 14 residues. The CDR3 sequence is CASSPRQGAYGYTF. CDR3 sequence (DNA): TGTGCCAGCTCTCCCCGACAGGGAGCCTATGGCTACACCTTC.

DNA of the CDR3: TGTGCCAGCAGAGGGGCAGGGGGTGGCACTGAAGCTTTCTTT. This gives the protein CASRGAGGGTEAFF. This chain joins TRBV25-1 and TRBJ1-1; 7 bases align to TRBD1. The CDR3 has 14 amino acids. Losses at the gene ends were 6 bases for V and 4 bases for J; bases not matched to a gene: 8. From germline, CDR1 is MGHDK and CDR2 SYGVNS. The whole variable domain, remainder taken from reference TRBV25-1 and TRBJ1-1, is EADIYQTPRYLVIGTGKKITLECSQTMGHDKMYWYQQDPGMELHLIHYSYGVNSTEKGDLSSESTVSRIRTEHFPLTLESARPSHTSQYLCASRGAGGGTEAFFGQGTRLTVV.

The chain is built from TRBV3-1 (or the pseudogene TRBV3-2) and TRBJ2-7; 8 nucleotides match TRBD2. The germline V gene has CDR1 LGHDT and CDR2 YNNKEL (reference sequence). There are 14 residues in the CDR3. Losses at the gene ends were 7 bases for V and 3 bases for J; bases not matched to a gene: 8. CDR3 protein: CASTSSGGSYEQYF. CDR3 DNA sequence: TGTGCCAGCACCTCCTCGGGGGGGAGCTACGAGCAGTACTTC.

The rearrangement joins TRBV5-8 to TRBJ1-2, with TRBD1 matching 10 bases. Per the germline V gene, CDR1 is SGHTS and CDR2 is YDEGEE. J was trimmed by 4 bases and V by 4 bases; bases with no gene match: 7. This CDR3 is built from 15 residues. CDR3 protein: CASSLRQGAAYGYTF. CDR3 DNA: TGTGCCAGCAGCCTCCGACAGGGGGCCGCCTATGGCTACACCTTC.

The chain joins TRBV11-2 to TRBJ1-3; D is ambiguous. The CDR3 contains 13 residues. Between the trimmed V and J ends, which lost 10 bases and 4 bases, there was a span of 14 bases. CDR1 SGHAT and CDR2 FQNNGV come from the germline V gene. The CDR3 nucleotides are TGTGCCACCTCCCGGCGGGGAGGAAACACCATATATTTT. It is translated as CATSRRGGNTIYF.

V usage is TRBV5-4 and J usage is TRBJ1-4; D gene unclear. The CDR3 sequence is 15 residues long. The V end was cut by 1 base, the J end by 1 base, with 8 bases between. The V gene's germline CDR1 is SGHNT and CDR2 YYREEE (reference sequence). The CDR3 loop is CASSLKGGTNEKLFF. The CDR3 nucleotides are TGTGCCAGCAGCTTGAAGGGAGGAACTAATGAAAAACTGTTTTTT.